This T cell receptor beta chain derives from a study of identical twins. Trimming removed 5 bases from V and 0 bases from J; junction bases left unmatched: 9. This CDR3 is built from 17 residues. To note about this clonotype: Its antigen is currently unknown.

All of the donors were Caucasians in good health. Unique molecular identifiers were present on the cDNA, and a universal primer site came from template switching. From the 5' RACE reads, TCRdb called clonotypes with MiXCR, one entry per CDR3 protein. Of around 340,000 distinct CDR3 sequences listed, about 9% are singletons. General study points: Memory repertoires lacked the insertion deficit that abundant cord blood beta clonotypes showed. Sequences that were beta out-of-frame showed weaker excess twin sharing.

V usage is TRBV12-3 or TRBV12-4 and J usage is TRBJ2-1, with 8 bases aligning to TRBD2. Specimen: naive T cells sorted from blood. This receptor was identified in a woman in her fifties or sixties in good health. The CDR3 reads CASSPRTSRFSYNEQFF. The CDR3, as DNA: TGTGCCAGCAGTCCCCGGACTAGCCGGTTCTCCTACAATGAGCAGTTCTTC.